These 9 T cell receptor beta chains were all obtained from the same sample, sequenced in a study of OX40 agonist ivuxolimab in advanced cancers. The table came from immunoSEQ multiplex PCR; TCRdb's copy has only in-frame clones and leaves some out. The data hold 50,000 to 75,000 clones, with about 89% observed a single time. Source: CD4+ or CD8+ T cells sorted from blood, taken in a trial of the OX40 agonist ivuxolimab. Receptor source: an adult with an advanced solid tumor such as melanoma, head and neck, liver or kidney cancer.

In DNA form, the CDR3 reads TGTGCCAGTAGTATGCCAGGGGCCCAAGCTTTCTTT. It specifies CASSMPGAQAFF. V is TRBV19 and J is TRBJ1-1, with D tentatively TRBD1 (6 bases). Trimming stripped 3 bases from V and 9 bases from J, with 11 bases between. The CDR3 length is 12 residues. CDR1 is LNHDA and CDR2 is SQIVND in the germline V gene (reference sequence).

V and J are TRBV6-1 and TRBJ1-2; D is perhaps TRBD1 (6 bases). Germline values: CDR1 MNHNS, CDR2 SASEGT. The V end was cut by 6 bases, the J end by 7 bases, with 18 bases between. The CDR3 has 14 residues. CDR3 sequence: CASSGRTDQAGYTF. The CDR3, as DNA: TGTGCCAGCAGCGGTCGGACAGATCAGGCTGGCTACACCTTC.

This clone is a singleton in its sample. The rearrangement joins TRBV4-2 to TRBJ2-7, with a possible D match to TRBD2 (6 bases). Germline V gene data show CDR1 as LGHNA and CDR2 as YNFKEQ. This CDR3 is built from 14 residues. Deletions cut 4 bases from V and 2 bases from J, with 12 bases between. DNA of the CDR3: TGTGCCAGCAGCCCGTCCGGGACTGCCTACGAGCAGTACTTC. It codes for CASSPSGTAYEQYF.

The V gene is TRBV27, the J gene TRBJ1-1; D uncertain. Germline CDR1 is MNHEY and CDR2 is SMNVEV (reference sequence). V dropped 6 bases and J dropped 1 base, with 9 bases sitting between them. The CDR3 totals 13 residues. CDR3 DNA: TGTGCCAGCAGCCCACGAGGGAACACTGAAGCTTTCTTT. It specifies CASSPRGNTEAFF.

The chain couples TRBV19 to TRBJ2-7; unclear D gene. The CDR3 sequence is 13 residues long. The germline V and J ends were trimmed by 2 bases and 3 bases, with 8 bases remaining between them. In germline, CDR1 is LNHDA, CDR2 SQIVND (reference sequence). The CDR3 sequence is CASSITPLYEQYF. In DNA, the CDR3 is TGTGCCAGTAGTATAACACCCCTCTACGAGCAGTACTTC.

The chain couples TRBV4-1 to TRBJ2-7; 10 bases align to TRBD2. The CDR3 sequence is 16 residues long. V shed 6 bases, J shed 5 bases, and the junction held 13 bases outside the gene matches. CDR1 and CDR2 (germline): MGHRA, YSYEKL. CDR3 protein: CASSPVASGRTDEQYF. Here the CDR3 DNA reads TGCGCCAGCAGTCCCGTGGCTAGCGGGAGAACAGACGAGCAGTACTTC.

This chain links TRBV2 with TRBJ1-2, with D unresolved. The CDR3 covers 11 residues. The germline gives CDR1 SNHLY, CDR2 FYNNEI. Trimming pared 8 bases from V and 5 bases from J, leaving 9 bases between. The CDR3 sequence: CASSNSYGYTF. The CDR3 bases are TGTGCCAGCTCCAATAGTTATGGCTACACCTTC.

This clone was counted a single time. The rearrangement links TRBV28 to TRBJ2-5, with 7 bases lining up with TRBD2. J gave up 4 bases and V 2 bases, and 7 bases lay outside the gene matches. This CDR3 is built from 15 residues. Per the germline V gene, CDR1 is MDHEN and CDR2 is SYDVKM. As DNA, the CDR3 is TGTGCCAGCAGTTTACGGCTAGCGGTCGGAGAGACCCAGTACTTC. It translates to CASSLRLAVGETQYF.

The rearrangement joins TRBV19 to TRBJ2-3, with TRBD1 identical over 7 bases. The CDR3 is made up of 15 amino acids. V dropped 4 bases and J dropped 2; count of bases not matched to a gene: 6. Germline values: CDR1 LNHDA, CDR2 SQIVND (reference sequence). The CDR3 reads CASSRGQTYTDTQYF. CDR3 in DNA: TGTGCCAGTAGTAGGGGACAGACATACACAGATACGCAGTATTTT.